The subject of this entry is one T cell receptor (beta chain). Its antigen is undetermined. V lost 2 bases, J lost 0 bases, and 14 bases lay in between. The CDR3 totals 16 residues. CDR1 is SGHAT, CDR2 FQNNGV, per germline. The entry originates in a study of cytotoxic CD8 clonotypes in ibrutinib-treated CLL. Depths of 1 in 200,000 to 1 in 1 million T cells were the sequencing target. Libraries were prepared by immunoSEQ multiplex PCR; TCRdb keeps only in-frame clonotypes and omits some of them. Of about 250,000 clones listed, roughly 70% are singletons. Study-wide findings and caveats: Private clonotypes, not public ones, expanded at ibrutinib response. Exceeding age-matched healthy donors, baseline clonality also tracked the counts of circulating CD8+ T cells. Clonality rose at ibrutinib response and fell back toward baseline at progression.

V is TRBV11-2 and J is TRBJ2-7; D might be TRBD1 or TRBD2, each matching 5 bases. Sequenced material: PBMCs, taken after 24 months of ibrutinib treatment. The clonotype comes from a human donor with chronic lymphocytic leukemia. The CDR3 protein is CASSLPRDHLSYEQYF. The CDR3 nucleotides read TGTGCCAGCAGCTTACCCCGGGACCACCTCTCCTACGAGCAGTACTTC.